This T cell receptor (beta chain) stems from a study of blood T cell repertoires in COVID-19. Study-wide context: Both acute and convalescent COVID-19 samples were obtained from the United States, Italy and Spain. T cells, B-cell-depleted T cells, or PBMCs supplied cDNA or gDNA.

This CDR3 comprises 17 residues. Germline CDR1 reads SGHAT; CDR2 reads FQNNGV. Trimming took off 5 bases at V and 3 bases at J, with 20 bases between the two ends. Some clones are missing from TCRdb's copy, which holds only in-frame ones; the method was immunoSEQ multiplex PCR. The table shows tens of thousands of clones, with more than 70% occurring only once. The sequence derives from a human donor with active COVID-19. The donor label of this sample is uncertain. This sequence joins TRBV11-2 and TRBJ1-3, with D unresolved. Sequencing was done on a sample of peripheral blood. The CDR3 bases are TGTGCCAGCAGCCCACGGGAAGTTCCCTTAAGTGGAAACACCATATATTTT. This encodes CASSPREVPLSGNTIYF. Based on the CDR3 plus reference TRBV11-2 and TRBJ1-3, the full variable domain is EAGVAQSPRYKIIEKRQSVAFWCNPISGHATLYWYQQILGQGPKLLIQFQNNGVVDDSQLPKDRFSAERLKGVDSTLKIQPAKLEDSAVYLCASSPREVPLSGNTIYFGEGSWLTVV.